These T cell receptor beta chains were read from a single sample in a study of response to subunit inactivated influenza vaccine. Each CDR3 protein is one row after TCRdb ran MiXCR on the RT-PCR reads. The table shows roughly 550,000 distinct CDR3 sequences, with approximately 20% occurring only once. The data also belong to a second study, concerning T cells expressing NK-cell markers.

The source was CD4+ T cells sorted from PBMCs, collected approximately 13 days after vaccination. The receptors come from a man between 50 and 59 years old who received an inactivated influenza vaccine. CDR3s include the opening cysteine and the closing phenylalanine or tryptophan. D genes are given only for firm matches. Expanded clones are given a class, and other clones once, few, many or no size at all.

d_gene	v_gene	len	abundance	j_gene	CDR3nt	CDR3aa
TRBD1	TRBV28	18	once	TRBJ2-1	TGTGCCAGCAGTTCCTCCAACCGGGACAGGGGGCGGAACAATGAGCAGTTCTTC	CASSSSNRDRGRNNEQFF
NA	TRBV11-2	18	NA	TRBJ1-3	TGTGCCAGCAGCTCAGGTCTTAGGGGGGCGAGCTCTGGAAACACCATATATTTT	CASSSGLRGASSGNTIYF
TRBD1	TRBV7-3	15	many	TRBJ2-1	TGTGCCAGCAGCTTCGGGGCAGGGGGCTCCGATGAGCAGTTCTTC	CASSFGAGGSDEQFF
NA	TRBV11-2	18	NA	TRBJ2-2	TGTGCCAGCAGCTCACCCCGGGGGAGCCTCTTTGTTAGCGGGGAGCTGTTTTTT	CASSSPRGSLFVSGELFF
NA	TRBV9	14	NA	TRBJ2-2	TGTGCCAGCAGCCCTTCCGGAGACACCGGGGAGCTGTTTTTT	CASSPSGDTGELFF
TRBD2	TRBV7-3	18	few	TRBJ2-2	TGTGCCAGCAGCTCAACCCGCGGCCTAGCGGGTGGAGGGGAGGAGCTGTTTTTT	CASSSTRGLAGGGEELFF
NA	TRBV12-3/TRBV12-4	13	NA	TRBJ2-3	TGTGCCAGCATCCGACAGCAGACAGATACGCAGTATTTT	CASIRQQTDTQYF
NA	TRBV28	14	few	TRBJ2-4	TGTGCCAGCACGGGGTCCACAGCCTTGGGCATTCAGTACTTC	CASTGSTALGIQYF
NA	TRBV12-3/TRBV12-4	13	few	TRBJ1-3	TGTGCCAGCACCCTAAACGGGCTTTACACCATATATTTT	CASTLNGLYTIYF
NA	TRBV21-1	18	few	TRBJ1-5	TGTGCCAGCAGCGGGACCGGGACGGCCTCAATAAGAAATCAGCCCCAGCATTTT	CASSGTGTASIRNQPQHF
TRBD1	TRBV12-3/TRBV12-4	14	few	TRBJ1-5	TGTGCCAGCAGCCTGACAGGGGACAATCAGCCCCAGCATTTT	CASSLTGDNQPQHF
NA	TRBV28	16	NA	TRBJ2-1	TGTGCCAGCAGTTTATTATCGAGTCTCGGCTACAATGAGCAGTTCTTC	CASSLLSSLGYNEQFF
NA	TRBV29-1	14	NA	TRBJ1-2	TGCAGCGTTGAAGAGAAGTACGGGGGCTATGGCTACACCTTC	CSVEEKYGGYGYTF
TRBD1	TRBV5-1	15	few	TRBJ1-1	TGCGCCAGCAGCTGGGACAGCGACTTGAACACTGAAGCTTTCTTT	CASSWDSDLNTEAFF
TRBD2	TRBV20-1	16	few	TRBJ2-6	TGCAGTGCTAGGTTAGCGGGGTACTCTGGGGCCAACGTCCTGACTTTC	CSARLAGYSGANVLTF
NA	TRBV11-2	14	few	TRBJ2-5	TGTGCCAGCAGCTTAGATTCCGTGGGCGAGACCCAGTACTTC	CASSLDSVGETQYF
NA	TRBV7-9	13	few	TRBJ1-2	TGTGCCAGCAGCCAAACAGGGATCTATGGCTACACCTTC	CASSQTGIYGYTF
NA	TRBV6-1	15	many	TRBJ1-5	TGTGCCAGCAGTTCCCGAAGTACGGGCAATCAGCCCCAGCATTTT	CASSSRSTGNQPQHF
NA	TRBV12-3/TRBV12-4	12	NA	TRBJ1-1	TGTGCCAGCAGAGAGATGAACACTGAAGCTTTCTTT	CASREMNTEAFF
NA	TRBV4-1	15	few	TRBJ2-4	TGCGCCAGCAGCCAAGAAGAAACGGCCAAAAACATTCAGTACTTC	CASSQEETAKNIQYF
NA	TRBV28	14	few	TRBJ1-2	TGTGCCAGCAGTTTGGACAGCCTAGTATATGGCTACACCTTC	CASSLDSLVYGYTF
NA	TRBV27	12	few	TRBJ2-1	TGTGCCAGCAGTTTATACGGGTATGAGCAGTTCTTC	CASSLYGYEQFF
TRBD1	TRBV6-5	17	NA	TRBJ1-5	TGTGCCAGCAGATACGGACAGGGAGGGTATAGCAATCAGCCCCAGCATTTT	CASRYGQGGYSNQPQHF
NA	TRBV4-2	14	NA	TRBJ1-1	TGTGCCAGCAGCCAAGAATCGTGGGGCACTGAAGCTTTCTTT	CASSQESWGTEAFF
TRBD1	TRBV9	14	few	TRBJ1-2	TGTGCCAGCAGCGTAGTCGGAGGGGGCGCTGGCTACACCTTC	CASSVVGGGAGYTF
TRBD1	TRBV12-3/TRBV12-4	15	many	TRBJ2-5	TGTGCCAGCAGTACCAGGACAGGGGTTCGAGAGACCCAGTACTTC	CASSTRTGVRETQYF
TRBD2	TRBV4-1	15	NA	TRBJ2-1	TGCGCCAGCAGCCACCCCGGGACTAGAAACAATGAGCAGTTCTTC	CASSHPGTRNNEQFF
TRBD1	TRBV28	17	few	TRBJ2-2	TGTGCCAGCAGTCCACTCGGGACAGGGGTGAACACCGGGGAGCTGTTTTTT	CASSPLGTGVNTGELFF
NA	TRBV6-1	14	NA	TRBJ2-2	TGTGCCAGCAGTCGACAGATTTTCACCGGGGAGCTGTTTTTT	CASSRQIFTGELFF
NA	TRBV12-3/TRBV12-4	13	NA	TRBJ1-5	TGTGCCAGCAGTGTCCAGATTGATCAGCCCCAGCATTTT	CASSVQIDQPQHF
TRBD2	TRBV11-2	17	NA	TRBJ2-6	TGTGCCAGCAGCTTAGTAGGGGGACTAGCTGGGGCCAACGTCCTGACTTTC	CASSLVGGLAGANVLTF
TRBD1	TRBV14	17	few	TRBJ2-5	TGTGCCAGCAGCCAAGAGGAAAAACAGGGGCTCCAAGAGACCCAGTACTTC	CASSQEEKQGLQETQYF
NA	TRBV6-1	13	NA	TRBJ2-4	TGTGCCAGCAGTGGCGGTCTTAAAAACATTCAGTACTTC	CASSGGLKNIQYF